Shown below are 13 T cell receptor beta chains from a single sample sequenced in a study of blood T cells in healthy people across ages. For the second PCR, which ran for roughly 7 to 11 cycles, a sample-barcoded 5' primer and a J-beta primer mix were used. Using its own MiXCR run on the 5' RACE reads, TCRdb lists one record per CDR3 protein. There are 1.5 million to 2 million distinct CDR3 sequences in the sample; 28% occur only once, and 7.7% lies in the top ten. Material for sequencing was blood. The receptors were sampled from a woman younger than 45 in good health.

This clonotype was counted between two and nine times. CDR3 sequence: CASGPPGVLYEQYF. The CDR3 DNA reads as TGTGCTAGTGGACCACCAGGAGTACTCTACGAGCAGTACTTC. The chain carries TRBV12-5 and TRBJ2-7; D remains ambiguous. V was shortened by 6 bases and J by 3 bases, with 15 bases between the two germline ends. From germline, CDR1 is LGHNT and CDR2 FRNRAP. The CDR3 is made up of 14 amino acids.

This clonotype appeared a few times. The CDR3 here is CASSQDSVLPQYF. The CDR3 coding sequence is TGCGCCAGCAGCCAAGATTCTGTCCTTCCCCAGTACTTC. V is TRBV4-3 and J is TRBJ2-5, with no clear D. This CDR3 is built from 13 residues. The germline V and J ends were trimmed by 0 bases and 9 bases, with 11 bases remaining between them. Germline lookup yields CDR1 LGHNA and CDR2 YSLEER.

In its sample, this clonotype was seen a few times. The rearrangement links TRBV20-1 to TRBJ2-2, with 13 positions matching TRBD2. This CDR3 has 15 residues. V shed 6 bases, J shed 6 bases, and the junction held 7 bases outside the gene matches. Germline loops: CDR1 DFQATT, CDR2 SNEGSKA (reference sequence). CDR3 nucleotide sequence: TGCAGTGCGAGGACTAGCGGGAGAAGGGCCGGGGAGCTGTTTTTT. Translating gives CSARTSGRRAGELFF.

With respect to this clonotype: With a much larger clone just one base away, this may be a read error. The gene calls are TRBV5-8 and TRBJ2-4; D might be TRBD1 (5 bases). The CDR3 extends over 15 amino acids. In germline, CDR1 is SGHTS, CDR2 YDEGEE. The germline V and J ends were trimmed by 3 bases and 13 bases, with 23 bases remaining between them. CDR3 amino acids: CASSSYRLPLDEQYF. CDR3 DNA sequence: TGTGCCAGCAGCTCCTACAGGTTACCCCTCGATGAGCAGTACTTC. Complete variable domain (other parts from reference TRBV5-8 and TRBJ2-4): EAGVTQSPTHLIKTRGQQATLRCSPISGHTSVYWYQQALGLGLQFLLWYDEGEERNRGNFPPRFSGRQFPNYSSELNVNALELEDSALYLCASSSYRLPLDEQYFGAGTRLSVL.

The chain employs TRBV5-1 and TRBJ2-1, with D possibly TRBD2 on 6 matching bases. In germline, CDR1 is SGHRS, CDR2 YFSETQ. CDR3 length: 15 amino acids. The V gene lost 0 bases and the J gene lost 5 bases, with 12 bases spanning the gap. The CDR3 reads CASSLVLGGNNEQFF. The CDR3 DNA is TGCGCCAGCAGCTTGGTGCTCGGGGGAAACAATGAGCAGTTCTTC.

The chain has TRBV7-9 and TRBJ2-7; D is uncertain. The CDR3 runs 13 residues. The germline V gene encodes CDR1 SEHNR and CDR2 FQNEAQ (reference sequence). Trimming stripped 3 bases from V and 3 bases from J, with 9 bases between. DNA for the CDR3: TGTGCCAGCAGCTTCTCAGCTCGCTACGAGCAGTACTTC. This translates into CASSFSARYEQYF.

J is TRBJ2-7 and V is TRBV25-1; 8 positions match TRBD1. CDR1 MGHDK and CDR2 SYGVNS come from the germline V gene. CDR3 size: 15 residues. The V gene end was trimmed by 6 bases and the J gene end by 1 base; junction bases not matched to a gene: 8. The CDR3 nucleotides read TGTGCCAGCAGCCCCCAGGGGGCAACATCCTACGAGCAGTACTTC. It encodes CASSPQGATSYEQYF.

This clonotype turned up a few times. The chain combines TRBV6-1 with TRBJ2-5, with 7 bases aligning to TRBD1. The germline gives CDR1 MNHNS, CDR2 SASEGT. There are 18 residues in the CDR3. With 6 bases clipped from V and 4 bases from J, the junction kept 20 bases outside the gene matches. The CDR3 protein is CASRAGKTSQGMGETQYF. In DNA form, the CDR3 reads TGTGCCAGCAGGGCCGGCAAGACTTCACAGGGGATGGGAGAGACCCAGTACTTC.

V is TRBV5-1 and J is TRBJ1-5; 9 nucleotides align to TRBD1. CDR3 length equals 15 residues. Trimming cost V 4 bases and J 10 bases; bases outside gene matches: 12. CDR1 SGHRS and CDR2 YFSETQ come from the germline V gene. The CDR3 loop is CASSIGQGPSDPQHF. The CDR3 DNA reads TGCGCCAGCAGCATAGGACAGGGGCCAAGTGATCCCCAGCATTTT. Complete variable domain (other parts from reference TRBV5-1 and TRBJ1-5): KAGVTQTPRYLIKTRGQQVTLSCSPISGHRSVSWYQQTPGQGLQFLFEYFSETQRNKGNFPGRFSGRQFSNSRSEMNVSTLELGDSALYLCASSIGQGPSDPQHFGDGTRLSIL.

The CDR3 coding sequence is TGTGCCAGCAGAACCTTGACAGGGAGAGCTGAAGCTTTCTTT. Translation: CASRTLTGRAEAFF. The chain couples TRBV12-3 or TRBV12-4 to TRBJ1-1, with TRBD1 matching over 7 bases. V was clipped by 6 bases and J by 6 bases; unmatched bases: 10. The CDR3 is made up of 14 amino acids.

The V call is TRBV7-2, the J call TRBJ1-2, with D possibly TRBD1 on 6 matching bases. The CDR3 consists of 15 residues. V shed 4 bases and J shed 7 bases, with 19 bases lying between them. Germline V gives CDR1 SGHTA, CDR2 FQGNSA. This CDR3 reads CASSSQLGGRGGYTF. CDR3 coding DNA: TGTGCCAGCAGCTCGCAGCTGGGGGGCCGGGGTGGCTACACCTTC. Together with reference TRBV7-2 and TRBJ1-2, the CDR3 gives the full variable domain: GAGVSQSPSNKVTEKGKDVELRCDPISGHTALYWYRQSLGQGLEFLIYFQGNSAPDKSGLPSDRFSAERTGGSVSTLTIQRTQQEDSAVYLCASSSQLGGRGGYTFGSGTRLTVV.

The chain couples TRBV11-2 to TRBJ2-7; 10 positions match TRBD2. The V gene's germline CDR1 is SGHAT and CDR2 FQNNGV. J lost 7 bases, V lost 6 bases, and 12 bases had no gene match. The CDR3 runs 15 residues. Written as DNA, the CDR3 is TGTGCCAGCAGATTAACTAGCGGGATTTCGGGAGAGCAGTACTTC. It codes for CASRLTSGISGEQYF.

The genes are TRBV2 and TRBJ1-2; 9 nucleotides agree with TRBD1. The V gene end was trimmed by 7 bases and the J gene end by 11 bases; junction bases not matched to a gene: 23. The CDR3 consists of 17 residues. Germline V lookup: CDR1 SNHLY, CDR2 FYNNEI. CDR3 DNA sequence: TGTGCCAGCACCCAACGAATTTCTGGACAGGGGATAAGTGGTTACACCTTC. This codes for CASTQRISGQGISGYTF.